These 27 T cell receptor beta chains were all obtained from the same sample, sequenced in a study of OX40 agonist ivuxolimab in advanced cancers. Assay: immunoSEQ multiplex PCR; the TCRdb copy retains only in-frame clones and omits some. The data hold 65,000 to 70,000 clones, with 91% observed a single time. The starting material was CD4+ or CD8+ T cells sorted from blood, obtained in a trial of the OX40 agonist ivuxolimab. The receptor source for this set is an adult with an advanced solid tumor such as melanoma, head and neck, liver or kidney cancer.

The chain combines TRBV9 with TRBJ2-1, with 12 bases lining up with TRBD2. Germline CDR1 reads SGDLS; CDR2 reads YYNGEE. The CDR3 covers 13 residues. V shed 7 bases and J 10 bases; nucleotides not matched to a gene: 6. The CDR3 reads CASSSGRAVEQFF. The CDR3 nucleotides read TGTGCCAGCTCTAGCGGGAGGGCCGTCGAGCAGTTCTTC.

The genes are TRBV19 and TRBJ1-3, with 7 bases aligning to TRBD1. Losses at the gene ends were 4 bases for V and 0 bases for J; bases not matched to a gene: 9. CDR1 LNHDA and CDR2 SQIVND come from the germline V gene (reference sequence). This CDR3 has 17 amino acids. In DNA form, the CDR3 reads TGTGCCAGTAGTACAAGGGACAGAACGAGCTCTGGAAACACCATATATTTT. Its translation is CASSTRDRTSSGNTIYF.

This rearrangement joins TRBV11-1 to TRBJ1-1; D ambiguous. Trimming removed 1 base from V and 1 base from J, with 10 bases in between. The CDR3 covers 15 residues. The germline gives CDR1 SGHAT, CDR2 FQDESV (reference sequence). The CDR3 coding sequence is TGTGCCAGCAGCTTAGGGTTCAAGGAGAACACTGAAGCTTTCTTT. It encodes CASSLGFKENTEAFF.

The V gene is TRBV6-6, the J gene TRBJ2-7; D uncertain. Germline CDR1 MNHNY, CDR2 SVGAGI (reference sequence). The CDR3 covers 14 residues. V lost 2 bases, J lost 0 bases, and 8 bases lay in between. The CDR3 region is CASSYRSASYEQYF. The DNA of the CDR3 is TGTGCCAGCAGTTACAGGTCGGCCTCCTACGAGCAGTACTTC.

The rearrangement joins TRBV6-1 to TRBJ1-1; no reliable D call. Germline V lookup: CDR1 MNHNS, CDR2 SASEGT. The CDR3 has 13 amino acids. The V end was cut by 7 bases, the J end by 3 bases, with 12 bases between. The CDR3 spells CASIEPGYTEAFF. CDR3 coding DNA: TGTGCCAGCATCGAACCTGGTTACACTGAAGCTTTCTTT.

The chain couples TRBV5-1 to TRBJ1-1, with TRBD1 matching over 7 bases. Trimming took 6 bases from V and 1 from J; bases not matched to a gene: 9. This CDR3 region has 15 residues. Germline V gives CDR1 SGHRS, CDR2 YFSETQ. The CDR3 DNA reads as TGCGCCAGCAATTTTTTCAGGGGGAAGAACACTGAAGCTTTCTTT. Residues: CASNFFRGKNTEAFF.

The rearrangement joins TRBV10-2 to TRBJ2-6; D gene ambiguous. Trimming left V 2 bases short and J 2 bases short, with 7 bases between. The CDR3 contains 15 residues. Per the germline V gene, CDR1 is WSHSY and CDR2 is SAAADI. As DNA, the CDR3 is TGCGCCAGCAGTGAGCCCTCCGCTGGGGCCAACGTCCTGACTTTC. This codes for CASSEPSAGANVLTF.

The chain joins TRBV7-6 to TRBJ2-5, with D maybe TRBD2 (5 bases). Germline V gene data show CDR1 as SGHVS and CDR2 as FNYEAQ. This CDR3 has 13 residues. Trimming cost V 3 bases and J 11 bases, with 16 bases left between them. CDR3 amino acids: CASSFTVGREQYF. The CDR3 DNA sequence: TGTGCCAGCAGCTTTACAGTTGGTAGGGAGCAGTACTTC.

The V call is TRBV19, the J call TRBJ2-7; tentative D call: TRBD1 (7 bases). CDR1 and CDR2 from the germline V gene are LNHDA and SQIVND (reference sequence). V was pared by 8 bases and J by 1 base, with 15 bases between. This CDR3 spans 14 amino acids. This chain's CDR3 is CASRGTVSSYEQYF. CDR3 coding DNA: TGTGCCAGTCGGGGGACAGTGAGTTCCTACGAGCAGTACTTC.

The table lists this clone with a few counts. The V gene is TRBV18, the J gene TRBJ2-3; no clear D. Germline values: CDR1 KGHSH, CDR2 LQKENI. V lost 3 bases, J lost 14 bases, and 15 bases lay in between. The CDR3 has 12 residues. The CDR3: CASSPAGVGLYF. In nucleotides, the CDR3 is TGTGCCAGCTCACCGGCAGGCGTCGGTTTGTATTTT. Variable domain in full (rest from reference TRBV18 and TRBJ2-3): NAGVMQNPRHLVRRRGQEARLRCSPMKGHSHVYWYRQLPEEGLKFMVYLQKENIIDESGMPKERFSAEFPKEGPSILRIQQVVRGDSAAYFCASSPAGVGLYFGPGTRLTVL.

This chain links TRBV5-4 with TRBJ2-1, with D perhaps TRBD2 (6 bases). Trimming removed 4 bases at V and 1 base at J, with 12 bases between. CDR3 size: 15 residues. Germline CDR1 reads SGHNT; CDR2 reads YYREEE (reference sequence). The CDR3 DNA is TGTGCCAGCAGCCAACCGGGACTTTCCTACAATGAGCAGTTCTTC. Its protein is CASSQPGLSYNEQFF.

The rearrangement links TRBV7-3 to TRBJ2-2; D perhaps matches TRBD1 (6 bases). The CDR3 contains 16 residues. V shed 2 bases and J shed 1 base, with 11 bases lying between them. Germline V CDR1 and CDR2: SGHTA, FQGTGA. The CDR3 DNA sequence: TGTGCCAGCAGCTTATCCGGGACATTGAACACCGGGGAGCTGTTTTTT. Protein sequence: CASSLSGTLNTGELFF.

Turning to this clone: The same CDR3 can be traced to other DNA sequences in this sample. The CDR3: CASSLGGASGRAWVADEQFF. The CDR3 nucleotides are TGCGCCAGCAGCTTGGGGGGGGCTAGCGGGAGGGCCTGGGTTGCGGATGAGCAGTTCTTC. The gene calls are TRBV5-1 and TRBJ2-1, with 12 nucleotides matching TRBD2. CDR1 SGHRS and CDR2 YFSETQ come from the germline V gene. This CDR3 has 20 amino acids. The V segment lost 0 bases and the J segment 8 bases; nucleotides outside the gene matches: 18.

The CDR3 DNA follows: TGTGCCAGCAGCTTAGGTGCTAACTATGGCTACACCTTC. It is translated as CASSLGANYGYTF. The chain joins TRBV7-3 to TRBJ1-2, with unresolved D. This CDR3 has 13 amino acids. The germline V gene encodes CDR1 SGHTA and CDR2 FQGTGA. Trimming left V 2 bases short and J 0 bases short, with 4 bases between.

This clone was seen a single time. This chain joins TRBV30 and TRBJ1-1, with TRBD1 identical over 7 bases. Trimming took 3 bases from V and 1 from J; bases not matched to a gene: 5. The CDR3 is made up of 14 amino acids. Germline CDR1 reads GTSNPN; CDR2 reads SVGIG (reference sequence). The CDR3 DNA follows: TGTGCCTGGAGCCGGAACAGGGGGAACACTGAAGCTTTCTTT. Its protein product is CAWSRNRGNTEAFF.

V gene TRBV2 combines with J gene TRBJ2-5, with a tentative D call TRBD2 (5 bases). Trimming took off 4 bases at V and 4 bases at J, with 13 bases between the two ends. CDR1 is SNHLY and CDR2 is FYNNEI in the germline V gene. The CDR3 is made up of 14 amino acids. The DNA for the CDR3 is TGTGCCAGCAGTGTGCGTCTAGCAGCAGAGACCCAGTACTTC. Translation: CASSVRLAAETQYF.

This sequence joins TRBV7-9 and TRBJ2-2; D remains ambiguous. V lost 1 base and J 4 bases, leaving 7 bases between the germline ends. Germline lookup yields CDR1 SEHNR and CDR2 FQNEAQ (reference sequence). This CDR3 comprises 14 residues. The CDR3 sequence is CASSLGVSTGELFF. CDR3 in DNA: TGTGCCAGCAGCTTAGGGGTGTCCACCGGGGAGCTGTTTTTT. Full variable domain (rest looked up from reference TRBV7-9 and TRBJ2-2): DTGVSQNPRHKITKRGQNVTFRCDPISEHNRLYWYRQTLGQGPEFLTYFQNEAQLEKSRLLSDRFSAERPKGSFSTLEIQRTEQGDSAMYLCASSLGVSTGELFFGEGSRLTVL.

The CDR3 bases are TGCGCCAGCAGCCAAGAAGGGGGTCAGGGGGCGAAAGTGGAGACCCAGTACTTC. Protein product: CASSQEGGQGAKVETQYF. The chain employs TRBV4-1 and TRBJ2-5; 8 bases match TRBD1. Germline values: CDR1 MGHRA, CDR2 YSYEKL. The CDR3 is 18 amino acids. The junction had 14 bases not matched to a gene; V was cut back by 0 bases and J by 5 bases.

The gene calls are TRBV6-5 and TRBJ2-7; 10 nucleotides align to TRBD1. This CDR3 is 15 amino acids long. Germline V gene data show CDR1 as MNHEY and CDR2 as SVGAGI. V gave up 6 bases and J gave up 3 bases; unmatched junction bases: 8. CDR3 residues: CASRPGTGAFYEQYF. The CDR3 region has the DNA TGTGCCAGCAGACCTGGGACAGGGGCCTTCTACGAGCAGTACTTC.

V gene TRBV7-8 combines with J gene TRBJ2-2; D not certain. The CDR3 runs 13 residues. CDR1 and CDR2 (germline): SGHVS, FQNEAQ. V gave up 2 bases and J gave up 5 bases, with 6 bases separating them. CDR3 residues: CASSLIRTGELFF. The DNA of the CDR3 is TGTGCCAGCAGCTTAATTCGAACCGGGGAGCTGTTTTTT.

The chain links TRBV5-1 to TRBJ1-1; 7 nucleotides match TRBD1. The CDR3 is made up of 16 amino acids. V lost 0 bases to trimming and J lost 2 bases; unmatched junction nucleotides: 7. The germline V gene has CDR1 SGHRS and CDR2 YFSETQ. CDR3: CASSLAAAGGNTEAFF. The CDR3 DNA sequence: TGCGCCAGCAGCTTGGCCGCGGCAGGGGGTAACACTGAAGCTTTCTTT. Combining the CDR3 with reference TRBV5-1 and TRBJ1-1 gives the whole variable domain KAGVTQTPRYLIKTRGQQVTLSCSPISGHRSVSWYQQTPGQGLQFLFEYFSETQRNKGNFPGRFSGRQFSNSRSEMNVSTLELGDSALYLCASSLAAAGGNTEAFFGQGTRLTVV.

This chain uses TRBV5-1 with TRBJ2-2, with TRBD2 identical over 10 bases. The CDR3 sequence is 16 residues long. The germline gives CDR1 SGHRS, CDR2 YFSETQ. V lost 5 bases to trimming and J lost 1 base; unmatched junction nucleotides: 5. DNA of the CDR3: TGCGCCAGCAGACCCGGACTAGCGGTGAACACCGGGGAGCTGTTTTTT. Its translation: CASRPGLAVNTGELFF.

This chain joins TRBV6-5 and TRBJ1-5; D unclear. Trimming removed 0 bases from V and 2 bases from J, with 11 bases in between. Germline CDR1 is MNHEY and CDR2 is SVGAGI. CDR3 length: 16 amino acids. The CDR3 DNA follows: TGTGCCAGCAGTTACTCCGTCCCCGGCGGCAATCAGCCCCAGCATTTT. Translated, it gives CASSYSVPGGNQPQHF.

The chain carries TRBV19 and TRBJ2-7; 9 nucleotides agree with TRBD1. The trim removed 4 bases at V and 0 bases at J, leaving 7 bases unmatched. Per germline, CDR1 LNHDA and CDR2 SQIVND (reference sequence). The CDR3 is 16 residues long. Written as DNA, the CDR3 is TGTGCCAGTAGTAGGACGGGACAGGGCAACTCCTACGAGCAGTACTTC. This sequence encodes CASSRTGQGNSYEQYF.

This clone has only a few counts. Other DNA sequences in the same sample also yield this CDR3. The rearrangement uses TRBV2 and TRBJ1-1; 10 bases are shared with TRBD1. Germline V lookup: CDR1 SNHLY, CDR2 FYNNEI. Losses at the gene ends were 5 bases for V and 1 base for J; bases not matched to a gene: 1. This CDR3 has 14 amino acids. CDR3 residues: CASSRDRGNTEAFF. CDR3 DNA sequence: TGTGCCAGCAGTAGGGACAGGGGGAACACTGAAGCTTTCTTT. The complete variable domain, with remaining parts taken from reference TRBV2 and TRBJ1-1, reads EPEVTQTPSHQVTQMGQEVILRCVPISNHLYFYWYRQILGQKVEFLVSFYNNEISEKSEIFDDQFSVERPDGSNFTLKIRSTKLEDSAMYFCASSRDRGNTEAFFGQGTRLTVV.

The V and J genes are TRBV5-5 and TRBJ2-2; 9 bases match TRBD1. The CDR3 is made up of 15 amino acids. Germline V gene data show CDR1 as SGHKS and CDR2 as YYEKEE (reference sequence). The V segment lost 4 bases and the J segment 5 bases; nucleotides outside the gene matches: 6. The CDR3 DNA follows: TGTGCCAGCAGCGGGGGACAGGGCATGACCGGGGAGCTGTTTTTT. Protein: CASSGGQGMTGELFF.

This clone was observed a few times. The chain combines TRBV19 with TRBJ1-3; D is uncertain. Germline V lookup: CDR1 LNHDA, CDR2 SQIVND (reference sequence). The CDR3 consists of 17 residues. V was pared by 4 bases and J by 0 bases, with 16 bases between. CDR3 nucleotides: TGTGCCAGTAGTACCGACTACCAGAGTTACTCTGGAAACACCATATATTTT. Translation gives CASSTDYQSYSGNTIYF.